In its sample, the clone carrying this TCR beta chain was seen many times. The V end lost 2 bases, the J end lost 7 bases, and 14 bases lay between the germline ends. Germline values: CDR1 SGHVS, CDR2 FQNEAQ. This CDR3 has 14 amino acids. These data originate in a study of identical twins. Through template switching, a universal primer site was introduced, and the cDNA contained unique molecular identifiers. MiXCR, applied by TCRdb to the 5' RACE reads, yields one record per CDR3 protein. The sample records 150,000 or so distinct CDR3 sequences, roughly 3.5% being singletons. The genes are TRBV7-8 and TRBJ2-5; either TRBD1 or TRBD2 may supply D (6 bases each). This receptor was obtained from a man younger than 30 in good health. Sequenced material: memory T cells sorted from blood. CDR3: CASSLNSGAGTQYF. Written as DNA, the CDR3 is TGTGCCAGCAGCTTAAACTCGGGGGCCGGGACCCAGTACTTC.